This entry is about one T cell receptor beta chain. Its specificity is unknown. Data came from immunoSEQ multiplex PCR; TCRdb stores just in-frame clones and leaves some out. Of about 130,000 clones listed, over 75% were seen once; the top ten hold approximately 1.9%. The entry originates in a study of radiation and T cells in renal cell carcinoma. Study overall: Nephrectomy followed 15 Gy stereotactic body radiation by 4 weeks. Regarding the study as a whole: From baseline, blood top tumor clonotypes peaked at 2 weeks post-radiation.

Time point indicated: blood 2 weeks post-SBRT. Regarding treatment: 15 Gy SBRT to primary tumor, nephrectomy 4 weeks later. The ends were cut back, 3 bases at V and 2 bases at J, with 11 bases in the middle. The length of the CDR3 is 14 residues. Per the germline V gene, CDR1 is SGHTA and CDR2 is FQGNSA. Sequenced material: blood, taken from a patient whose treatment included radiotherapy and nephrectomy. This receptor was identified in a woman aged 60 to 75 with renal cell carcinoma. This chain joins TRBV7-2 and TRBJ2-7, with D hard to call. The CDR3 DNA reads TGTGCCAGCAGCTTGGCGCCCCTCACCTACGAGCAGTACTTC. This codes for CASSLAPLTYEQYF.